This T cell receptor (beta chain) was captured in a study of T cell changes during pregnancy in multiple sclerosis. Repertoires were generated with immunoSEQ multiplex PCR, while TCRdb's copy carries only in-frame clones and drops some. The data contain 60,000 to 85,000 clones, approximately 92% of them singletons. CDR3 length: 14 amino acids. Trimming at V came to 10 bases and at J to 5 bases, leaving 13 bases not matched to a gene. The germline CDR1 and CDR2 sequences are MNHNY and SVGAGI (reference sequence). The chain joins TRBV6-6 to TRBJ2-5; TRBD2 agrees at 7 bases. This specimen consisted of peripheral blood, obtained in the first trimester of pregnancy. This TCR derives from a female donor with multiple sclerosis, enrolled in a pregnancy study. The CDR3 nucleotides are TGTGCCACCTCATCAATCGTGGGAGGGGAGACCCAGTACTTC. Translation gives CATSSIVGGETQYF.